This entry lists 14 T cell receptor beta chains sequenced from one sample in a study of blood T cell repertoires in COVID-19. Libraries were prepared by immunoSEQ multiplex PCR; TCRdb keeps only in-frame clonotypes and omits some of them. The sample contains a few hundred thousand clones, about 89% of which appear only once. Input material: peripheral blood. Receptors originate from a man aged 25 to 40 with acute or convalescent COVID-19.

The genes are TRBV27 and TRBJ1-1; 7 bases match TRBD1. Losses at the gene ends were 6 bases for V and 4 bases for J; bases not matched to a gene: 11. This CDR3 has 15 residues. CDR1 and CDR2 from the germline V gene are MNHEY and SMNVEV (reference sequence). The CDR3 region is CASRGTGAMGTEAFF. CDR3 in DNA: TGTGCCAGCAGAGGAACAGGGGCCATGGGCACTGAAGCTTTCTTT.

The rearrangement uses TRBV11-2 and TRBJ2-7; 10 bases are a match to TRBD1. This CDR3 comprises 14 residues. Germline CDR1 reads SGHAT; CDR2 reads FQNNGV. V trimming: 3 bases; J trimming: 6 bases; junction bases outside the gene matches: 5. The CDR3 DNA reads as TGTGCCAGCAGCTTCCGACAGGGGGCCTTCGAGCAGTACTTC. Residues: CASSFRQGAFEQYF.

The chain recombines TRBV18 with TRBJ1-6; the match to TRBD1 covers 7 bases. CDR3 length: 16 amino acids. Germline assignment: CDR1 KGHSH and CDR2 LQKENI. V trimming: 3 bases; J trimming: 8 bases; junction bases outside the gene matches: 10. The CDR3 loop is CASSPSTGRKYSPLHF. The CDR3 coding sequence is TGTGCCAGCTCACCCTCGACAGGGAGGAAATATTCACCCCTCCACTTT. The full variable domain, completed using reference TRBV18 and TRBJ1-6, is NAGVMQNPRHLVRRRGQEARLRCSPMKGHSHVYWYRQLPEEGLKFMVYLQKENIIDESGMPKERFSAEFPKEGPSILRIQQVVRGDSAAYFCASSPSTGRKYSPLHFGNGTRLTVT.

In this sample, this clone turned up a few times. The genes are TRBV5-1 and TRBJ1-2, with a tentative D call TRBD1 (6 bases). Germline CDR1 and CDR2: SGHRS and YFSETQ. Trimming left V 0 bases short and J 6 bases short, with 15 bases between. The CDR3 is made up of 15 amino acids. The DNA for the CDR3 is TGCGCCAGCAGCTTGGACAGGGCAGATGGGGATGGCTACACCTTC. It is translated as CASSLDRADGDGYTF.

A single count supports this clone. This rearrangement joins TRBV6-2 or TRBV6-3 to TRBJ1-4, with unresolved D. Trimming pared 0 bases from V and 8 bases from J, leaving 16 bases between. Germline V gene data show CDR1 as MNHEY and CDR2 as SVGEGT. CDR3 length equals 16 residues. The CDR3 region has the DNA TGTGCCAGCAGTTACTCGGTTACCCCGATGAGCGAAAAACTGTTTTTT. Translating it yields CASSYSVTPMSEKLFF.

The chain joins TRBV4-1 to TRBJ2-1; TRBD1 aligns across 8 bases. The CDR3 is made up of 17 amino acids. V trimming: 0 bases; J trimming: 2 bases; junction bases outside the gene matches: 6. Germline V gene sequence: CDR1 MGHRA, CDR2 YSYEKL. The CDR3 DNA reads TGCGCCAGCAGCCAAGATCCCCAGGGGGCCACCTACAATGAGCAGTTCTTC. The encoded protein is CASSQDPQGATYNEQFF.

This rearrangement joins TRBV6-6 to TRBJ2-7; the match to TRBD2 covers 12 bases. CDR1 is MNHNY, CDR2 SVGAGI, per germline (reference sequence). This CDR3 contains 17 residues. V shed 5 bases and J 0 bases; nucleotides not matched to a gene: 8. Here the CDR3 DNA reads TGTGCCAGCAGTCCCGGGACTAGCGGGTCGAGCTCCTACGAGCAGTACTTC. Amino acid sequence: CASSPGTSGSSSYEQYF.

This clone was found once. This chain connects TRBV3-1 (or the pseudogene TRBV3-2) to TRBJ2-7; D is uncertain. V gave up 4 bases and J gave up 6 bases, with 10 bases separating them. CDR1 and CDR2 from the germline V gene are LGHDT and YNNKEL (reference sequence). There are 12 residues in the CDR3. The CDR3 protein is CASSRLKTEQYF. The CDR3 DNA reads as TGTGCCAGCAGCCGACTTAAGACCGAGCAGTACTTC.

This chain links TRBV3-1 (or the pseudogene TRBV3-2) with TRBJ1-1; 7 bases are a match to TRBD1. With 5 bases clipped from V and 3 bases from J, the junction kept 6 bases outside the gene matches. The CDR3 is made up of 14 amino acids. The germline CDR1 and CDR2 sequences are LGHDT and YNNKEL (reference sequence). DNA for the CDR3: TGTGCCAGCAGCTCATACGACAGGGACACTGAAGCTTTCTTT. Amino acids: CASSSYDRDTEAFF.

As for this clone: Other DNA variants within this sample encode the same CDR3. V and J are TRBV27 and TRBJ2-7; D uncertain. V lost 5 bases, J lost 2 bases, and 4 bases lay in between. Germline CDR1 is MNHEY and CDR2 is SMNVEV (reference sequence). This CDR3 has 11 residues. This chain's CDR3 is CASSSTYEQYF. DNA of the CDR3: TGTGCCAGCAGTAGCACCTACGAGCAGTACTTC.

The chain couples TRBV7-9 to TRBJ2-1; 13 bases match TRBD2. From germline, CDR1 is SEHNR and CDR2 FQNEAQ (reference sequence). The CDR3 totals 15 residues. V shed 2 bases, J shed 9 bases, and the junction held 4 bases outside the gene matches. CDR3 nucleotides: TGTGCCAGCAGCTTAAGGACTAGCGGGAGTGGTGAGCAGTTCTTC. Protein: CASSLRTSGSGEQFF.

This clone occurred once. The chain is built from TRBV6-2 or TRBV6-3 and TRBJ2-5, with D possibly TRBD2 on 5 matching bases. Germline loops: CDR1 MNHEY, CDR2 SVGEGT. The length of the CDR3 is 15 residues. Trimming took 0 bases from V and 5 from J, leaving 13 bases between them. The CDR3 region is CASSYSGLSGETQYF. In DNA form, the CDR3 reads TGTGCCAGCAGTTACTCGGGCTTAAGCGGCGAGACCCAGTACTTC.

This chain joins TRBV15 and TRBJ2-1; D is unresolved. The CDR3 totals 11 residues. V was pared by 3 bases and J by 9 bases, with 6 bases between. CDR1 LNHNV and CDR2 YYDKDF come from the germline V gene (reference sequence). The DNA of the CDR3 is TGTGCCACCAGCAGGTACGGTGAGCAGTTCTTC. Its protein product is CATSRYGEQFF.

This rearrangement joins TRBV9 to TRBJ1-2; 8 bases map to TRBD1. Trimming took 4 bases from V and 0 from J; bases not matched to a gene: 5. The CDR3 is made up of 15 amino acids. The germline gives CDR1 SGDLS, CDR2 YYNGEE. In DNA form, the CDR3 reads TGTGCCAGCAGCAAAGGACAGGGATCTAACTATGGCTACACCTTC. Translated: CASSKGQGSNYGYTF. The full variable domain, completed using reference TRBV9 and TRBJ1-2, is DSGVTQTPKHLITATGQRVTLRCSPRSGDLSVYWYQQSLDQGLQFLIQYYNGEERAKGNILERFSAQQFPDLHSELNLSSLELGDSALYFCASSKGQGSNYGYTFGSGTRLTVV.